A selection of T cell receptor beta chains follows, all from one sample in a study of identical twins. TCRdb called the 5' RACE reads again in MiXCR, with one record for every CDR3 protein. Here the sample spans 1.5 million to 2 million distinct CDR3 sequences, around 29% being singletons. Sequenced input: cord blood. These receptors all stem from a newborn girl in good health. Both conserved end residues are part of each CDR3. The D gene is left open where the match is weak. Clone size is stated in some rows and not others, as once, few, many or a class when expanded.

NA TRBJ2-1 TRBV9 NA CASSVAGLSYNEQFF TGTGCCAGCAGCGTAGCGGGACTCTCCTACAATGAGCAGTTCTTC
NA TRBJ1-6 TRBV4-2 NA CASSLSGTENNSPLHF TGTGCCAGCAGCCTTTCCGGGACCGAGAATAATTCACCCCTCCACTTT
NA TRBJ2-7 TRBV27 few CASIGQSEQYF TGTGCCAGCATCGGACAGTCCGAGCAGTACTTC
TRBD1 TRBJ1-1 TRBV18 few CASSRGTGVNTEAFF TGTGCCAGCTCACGCGGGACAGGAGTGAACACTGAAGCTTTCTTT
TRBD1 TRBJ1-6 TRBV5-1 few CASSLPLQGARSPLHF TGCGCCAGCAGCTTGCCCTTACAGGGGGCAAGGTCACCCCTCCACTTT
TRBD2 TRBJ2-1 TRBV20-1 NA CSYQTSGSPLGKQFF TGCAGTTACCAGACTAGCGGGAGTCCCCTAGGAAAGCAGTTCTTC
NA TRBJ2-3 TRBV28 NA CASSEGAMTDTQYF TGTGCCAGCAGTGAAGGGGCAATGACAGATACGCAGTATTTT
NA TRBJ1-4 TRBV5-1 NA CASSEAGTNEKLFF TGCGCCAGCAGTGAGGCCGGAACTAATGAAAAACTGTTTTTT
NA TRBJ2-1 TRBV7-9 once CASSPPARNEQFF TGTGCCAGCAGCCCGCCAGCTCGCAATGAGCAGTTCTTC
TRBD2 TRBJ2-1 TRBV4-1 NA CASSHTDLFLAGSNYNERFF TGCGCCAGCAGTCACACAGACCTCTTTTTAGCGGGAAGTAACTACAATGAGCGGTTCTTC
NA TRBJ2-7 TRBV3-1 NA CASSQSVTYNEQYF TGTGCCAGCAGCCAATCGGTCACCTACAATGAGCAGTACTTC
NA TRBJ2-7 TRBV2 many CASSVDIYEQYF TGTGCCAGCAGTGTGGATATCTACGAGCAGTACTTC
NA TRBJ2-7 TRBV27 NA CASSLYGSKQYF TGTGCCAGCAGTTTATACGGGTCCAAGCAGTACTTC
NA TRBJ2-3 TRBV6-5 few CASSYSGGAYTDTQYF TGTGCCAGCAGTTACTCGGGGGGTGCCTACACAGATACGCAGTATTTT
NA TRBJ2-1 TRBV5-1 few CASSSNRASYNEQFF TGCGCCAGCAGCTCCAACCGGGCCTCCTACAATGAGCAGTTCTTC
TRBD1 TRBJ1-1 TRBV29-1 few CSVRRTGVVTEAFF TGCAGCGTTCGCAGGACAGGGGTAGTCACTGAAGCTTTCTTT